This T cell receptor (beta chain) was retrieved from a study of cytomegalovirus exposure and HLA in healthy donors. Whole-study context: Approximately 85 million unique TCRs from HLA-typed donors made up an early data release.

A note on this clone: What it binds is unknown.

The trim removed 6 bases at V and 6 bases at J, leaving 10 bases unmatched. Looked up from germline, CDR1 is ENHRY and CDR2 is SYGVKD. This CDR3 has 14 residues. General study findings and limits: A later analysis linked a missense DCLRE1C variant to TCR beta V- and J-gene trimming. Later work found that TCR association rates differed between HLA loci; DRB1 had the most and HLA-C the fewest. Within an earlier analysis, most TCR beta V segments proved productive either about 87% or about 30% of the time.

13 Jbeta primers and 60 Vbeta primers were used for the PCR. Clones were sequenced by immunoSEQ multiplex PCR, and TCRdb holds only the in-frame ones, with some missing. The repertoire holds about 92,000 clones, with about two thirds as singletons. The sample consisted of PBMCs. The gene calls are TRBV10-3 and TRBJ2-7, with TRBD2 matching 8 bases. This TCR derives from a man between 45 and 60 years old in good health and CMV-seronegative. CDR3 in amino acids: CAIRAGGADSEQYV. The CDR3 DNA follows: TGTGCCATCAGAGCCGGGGGGGCCGACAGCGAGCAGTACGTC.